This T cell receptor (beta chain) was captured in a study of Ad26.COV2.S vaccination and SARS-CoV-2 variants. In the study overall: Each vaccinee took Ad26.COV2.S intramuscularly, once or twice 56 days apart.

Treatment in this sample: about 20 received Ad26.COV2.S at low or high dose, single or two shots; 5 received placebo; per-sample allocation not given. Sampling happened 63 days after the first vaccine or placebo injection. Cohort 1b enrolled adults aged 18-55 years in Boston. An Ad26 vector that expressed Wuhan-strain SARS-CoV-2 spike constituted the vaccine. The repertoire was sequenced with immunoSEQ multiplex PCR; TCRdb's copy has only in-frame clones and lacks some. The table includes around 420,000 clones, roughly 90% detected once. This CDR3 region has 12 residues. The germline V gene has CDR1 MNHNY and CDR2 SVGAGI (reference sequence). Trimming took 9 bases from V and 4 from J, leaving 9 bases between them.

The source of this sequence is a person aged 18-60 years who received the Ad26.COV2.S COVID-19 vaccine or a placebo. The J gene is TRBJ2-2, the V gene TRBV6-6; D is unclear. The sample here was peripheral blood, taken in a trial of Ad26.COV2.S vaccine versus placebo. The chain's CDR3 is CASSSGTGELFF. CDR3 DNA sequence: TGTGCCAGTAGCTCGGGCACCGGGGAGCTGTTTTTT.